This T cell receptor beta chain was recovered during a study of blood T cell repertoires in COVID-19. Whole-study context: Donors in the United States, Italy and Spain gave samples during acute or convalescent COVID-19. PBMCs, B-cell-depleted T cells, or T cells provided the cDNA or gDNA that made up the material.

The V end was cut by 4 bases, the J end by 2 bases, with 10 bases between. Germline lookup yields CDR1 KGHDR and CDR2 SFDVKD. CDR3 size: 14 residues. As processed by the authors: Estimates of nucleated cell counts were drawn from the amplification of reference gene primers. Assay used: immunoSEQ multiplex PCR; TCRdb lists only in-frame clones, some missing. V and J calls and clone size follow that table, whereas D and trimming were derived from the DNA. The sample shows 310,000 or so clones, over 75% of them seen only once. The receptor was isolated from a man aged 45-60 years with active or convalescent COVID-19. The chain couples TRBV24-1 to TRBJ2-5, with unresolved D. The sequencing sample was made of peripheral blood. The CDR3, as DNA: TGTGCCACCAGTGACCCACTGGTACAAGAGACCCAGTACTTC. It yields the protein CATSDPLVQETQYF.